This T cell receptor (beta chain) came from a study of blood T cell repertoires in COVID-19 (dated by TCRdb to 2020 to 2022). About the full investigation: Collaborator samples came from the United States, Italy and Spain and covered acute and convalescent phases of COVID-19. Nearly every sample came with metadata listing a de-identified subject ID, COVID-19 status, age in years and sex. The repertoires were released in a freely available public database meant as a resource for research on the immune response to SARS-CoV-2. Deeply sampled blood TCRbeta repertoires from subjects exposed to, actively infected with, or recovered from COVID-19 were included in the dataset. Where available, HLA class I and class II types were obtained from metadata supplied by the sample provider rather than from assay-based typing. The samples were drawn from two sources: the first 160 participants of the ongoing ImmuneRACE study, and over 950 subjects contributed by 6 global collaborators. The material from the prospective study consisted of cDNA or gDNA derived from T cells, B-cell-depleted T cells, or PBMCs.

Here is what the overall study found, with its caveats: Clinical and demographic metadata were provided uncurated, with the amount varying by source and participant.

For CDR1 and CDR2, the germline V gene lists ENHRY and SYGVKD. The CDR3 numbers 14 residues from cysteine through phenylalanine. Kept here is only the CDR3 DNA, which spans 42 bases and is read in frame from base 1. The germline V end is reduced by 4 bases and the J end by 6 bases; junction bases left unmatched: 5. The immunoSEQ Assay, a bias-controlled multiplex PCR, was used to amplify TCRbeta CDR3 regions from genomic DNA. The source study handled its data this way. The number of nucleated cells in each sample was estimated by amplification of reference gene primers within the assay. Sequence reads were collapsed and filtered to measure the absolute abundance of every unique TCRbeta CDR3 rearrangement. Productive Simpson clonality was computed per sample as the square root of Simpson's diversity index over productive rearrangements. Sourced from immuneACCESS, this table was stored by TCRdb with only in-frame sequences that have V and J called. A share of the clones is absent; for the studies checked, an unresolved V gene accounts for under half, and the remainder has no known explanation. Clonal size and the V and J genes are those of that table, whereas D and trimming came from the DNA. Recorded for this sample are over 85,000 clones; approximately 79% of them occurred a single time. Approximately 16% of the sample lies in the top ten.

Whole blood was collected in K2EDTA tubes by collaborating institutions according to the institutions' own protocols. For TCRbeta analysis, collaborators shipped samples as frozen whole blood, isolated PBMCs, or DNA extracted from either of those sample types. This clone was counted only a few times. Its antigen is unknown. One base away there is no much larger clone; base qualities are not given. This chain joins TRBV10-3 to TRBJ2-1, and 8 bases in between align with TRBD2. The sequence came from a woman over 75 with active or convalescent COVID-19. The material sequenced was peripheral blood. CDR3 reads: CAISGSGRFNEQFF. In nucleotide form, the sequence is TGTGCCATCAGTGGCAGCGGGAGATTCAATGAGCAGTTCTTC.